Below, 24 T cell receptor beta chains from the same sample are listed, as sequenced in a study of preoperative IRX-2 immunotherapy in early breast cancer. Treatment specified: preoperative locoregional IRX-2 cytokine immunotherapy. Profiled with immunoSEQ multiplex PCR; TCRdb holds only in-frame clones, not every one. The profile shows about 19,000 clones, about 82% of them singletons. The sample here was lymph node tissue, taken after IRX-2 immunotherapy. The receptors derive from a human donor with breast cancer.

This clone came up once. V is TRBV5-1 and J is TRBJ2-3, with D perhaps given as TRBD1 or TRBD2 (5 bases each). Deletions cut 0 bases from V and 6 bases from J, with 17 bases between. CDR1 is SGHRS and CDR2 is YFSETQ in the germline V gene. The CDR3 length is 16 residues. Here the CDR3 DNA reads TGCGCCAGCAGCTTGGTTGGGGGTCCAGCATCGGATACGCAGTATTTT. As protein: CASSLVGGPASDTQYF.

This clone showed up just once. This chain links TRBV6-8 with TRBJ1-2, with D uncertain. This CDR3 comprises 14 residues. Germline V gives CDR1 MNHGY, CDR2 SAAAGT. V was clipped by 4 bases and J by 1 base, with 10 bases between them. Written as DNA, the CDR3 is TGTGCCAGCAGTTTTGGCCGTCTTAACTATGGCTACACCTTC. Protein product: CASSFGRLNYGYTF.

The genes are TRBV28 and TRBJ2-2; the match to TRBD2 covers 7 bases. This CDR3 contains 16 residues. Germline trimming cut 3 bases from V and 2 bases from J; bases unmatched to any gene: 6. The germline gives CDR1 MDHEN, CDR2 SYDVKM. The CDR3 bases are TGTGCCAGCAGTTTCCTCGGGGGGAGCAACACCGGGGAGCTGTTTTTT. This translates into CASSFLGGSNTGELFF.

A few counts support this clone. The gene calls are TRBV29-1 and TRBJ2-7; TRBD2 matches at 11 bases. Looked up from germline, CDR1 is SQVTM and CDR2 is ANQGSEA. The CDR3 length is 12 residues. The V segment lost 6 bases and the J segment 2 bases; nucleotides outside the gene matches: 0. The CDR3: CSVLAGAYEQYF. The CDR3 DNA follows: TGCAGCGTACTAGCGGGAGCCTACGAGCAGTACTTC.

Concerning this clone: Germline is not matched at one junction end, which may reflect a read error. The chain couples TRBV9 to TRBJ2-3; no definite D call. The germline V gene has CDR1 SGDLS and CDR2 YYNGEE. This CDR3 contains 13 residues. The CDR3 nucleotides are TGTGCCAGCGGCGTATCAGGTATCGATACGCAGTATTTT. It codes for CASGVSGIDTQYF.

CDR3 coding DNA: TGCGCCAGCAGTCAACAACCGGACAGGGAGGATGGAAACACCATATATTTT. The encoded protein is CASSQQPDREDGNTIYF. This chain uses TRBV23-1 with TRBJ1-3; 8 nucleotides line up with TRBD1. TRBV23-1 is filed as an ORF, its function uncertain. V was pared by 2 bases and J by 3 bases, with 9 bases of the junction left unmatched. CDR3 length: 17 residues.

The rearrangement links TRBV18 to TRBJ1-2, with unresolved D. The germline V and J ends were trimmed by 5 bases and 6 bases, with 13 bases remaining between them. The germline V gene encodes CDR1 KGHSH and CDR2 LQKENI. The CDR3 totals 13 residues. The CDR3 DNA reads TGTGCCAGCTCAACATCAACACCTGATGGCTACACCTTC. The encoded protein is CASSTSTPDGYTF.

This clone was picked up a small number of times. The rearrangement links TRBV19 to TRBJ1-4; no clear D. Germline lookup yields CDR1 LNHDA and CDR2 SQIVND (reference sequence). The CDR3 sequence is 16 residues long. V was cut by 0 bases and J by 7 bases, with 15 bases left in between. Here the CDR3 reads CASSIESGRLSEKLFF. The CDR3 DNA sequence: TGTGCCAGTAGTATAGAGTCGGGGAGGTTGAGTGAAAAACTGTTTTTT.

The chain recombines TRBV12-2 with TRBJ2-5; the table's D call, TRBD1, has no DNA check behind it. TRBV12-2 is assigned pseudogene status. The CDR3 covers 14 residues. The CDR3 nucleotides are TGTGCAAGTCGCTTAAGGAAGGGGGCCGAGACCCAGTACTTC. Protein product: CASRLRKGAETQYF.

J is TRBJ2-1 and V is TRBV11-3; TRBD2 matches 9 bases. In germline, CDR1 is SGHNT, CDR2 YENEEA. J gave up 9 bases and V 1 base, and 4 bases lay outside the gene matches. The CDR3 totals 14 residues. CDR3 protein: CASSLGGTSSEQFF. DNA for the CDR3: TGTGCCAGCAGCTTAGGCGGGACTAGCAGTGAGCAGTTCTTC.

The genes are TRBV11-3 and TRBJ2-5; 9 bases map to TRBD2. The CDR3 loop spans 17 amino acids. The junction had 7 bases not matched to a gene; V was cut back by 1 base and J by 1 base. Germline CDR1 SGHNT, CDR2 YENEEA. In DNA form, the CDR3 reads TGTGCCAGCAGCTTAGGAGGCCGAGCGGGGGGCCAAGAGACCCAGTACTTC. Translation gives CASSLGGRAGGQETQYF.

The chain has TRBV14 and TRBJ1-1, with D possibly TRBD1 on 5 matching bases. Germline CDR1 and CDR2: SGHDN and FVKESK. V gave up 2 bases and J gave up 10 bases, with 17 bases separating them. CDR3 length equals 14 residues. The CDR3 nucleotides are TGTGCCAGCAGCCAAATCGGTGGGGGGTTAAGAGCTTTCTTT. It codes for CASSQIGGGLRAFF. Drawing the rest from reference TRBV14 and TRBJ1-1, the complete variable domain is EAGVTQFPSHSVIEKGQTVTLRCDPISGHDNLYWYRRVMGKEIKFLLHFVKESKQDESGMPNNRFLAERTGGTYSTLKVQPAELEDSGVYFCASSQIGGGLRAFFGQGTRLTVV.

This clone was observed once. The chain combines TRBV6-8 with TRBJ2-5; 10 nucleotides align to TRBD2. Trimming removed 2 bases from V and 2 bases from J; junction bases left unmatched: 2. Germline CDR1 is MNHGY and CDR2 is SAAAGT. The CDR3 contains 15 residues. The DNA for the CDR3 is TGTGCCAGCAGTTACGGACTAGCGGCTCAAGAGACCCAGTACTTC. Translating it yields CASSYGLAAQETQYF.

A few counts support this clone. The chain employs TRBV11-3 and TRBJ1-3; no firm D call. The CDR3 loop spans 15 amino acids. V was pared by 5 bases and J by 5 bases, with 16 bases between. CDR1 SGHNT and CDR2 YENEEA come from the germline V gene. The CDR3 nucleotides are TGTGCCAGCAGCCCTATGGACCTAGACAGAAACACCATATATTTT. It translates to CASSPMDLDRNTIYF.

The rearrangement joins TRBV6-8 to TRBJ2-7, with a possible D match to TRBD2 (5 bases). The CDR3 loop spans 15 amino acids. Trimming left V 8 bases short and J 2 bases short, with 19 bases between. Germline V gene lookup returns CDR1 MNHGY and CDR2 SAAAGT. CDR3 nucleotide sequence: TGTGCCAGCGGCCTGGCGGGTCGCCAAACCTACGAGCAGTACTTC. Amino acid sequence: CASGLAGRQTYEQYF.

The rearrangement uses TRBV18 and TRBJ1-5; D gene uncertain. Germline lookup yields CDR1 KGHSH and CDR2 LQKENI. The CDR3 is 13 amino acids. Deletions cut 5 bases from V and 4 bases from J, with 9 bases between. In nucleotides, the CDR3 is TGTGCCAGCTCATCAGACTCAAATCAGCCCCAGCATTTT. Its protein product is CASSSDSNQPQHF.

V usage is TRBV9 and J usage is TRBJ2-3; perhaps D is TRBD1 or TRBD2 (5 bases each). This CDR3 comprises 15 residues. The germline V gene encodes CDR1 SGDLS and CDR2 YYNGEE. With 7 bases removed from V and 0 bases from J, the gap between germline ends came to 15 bases. The CDR3 bases are TGTGCCAGCGAGGGGACGGCTCTTAGCACAGATACGCAGTATTTT. Residues: CASEGTALSTDTQYF.

The chain recombines TRBV29-1 with TRBJ2-5; 8 bases fit TRBD2. The germline V gene has CDR1 SQVTM and CDR2 ANQGSEA. The CDR3 consists of 12 residues. The V segment lost 6 bases and the J segment 5 bases; nucleotides outside the gene matches: 5. The CDR3 region is CSVWASGETQYF. CDR3 sequence (DNA): TGCAGCGTGTGGGCTAGCGGGGAGACCCAGTACTTC.

The chain combines TRBV23-1 with TRBJ2-7, with 10 bases lining up with TRBD1. TRBV23-1 counts as an open reading frame of uncertain function. Trimming at V came to 2 bases and at J to 6 bases, leaving 4 bases not matched to a gene. This CDR3 is built from 14 residues. CDR3 in amino acids: CASSQDGTGVEQYF. CDR3 sequence (DNA): TGCGCCAGCAGTCAAGACGGGACAGGGGTCGAGCAGTACTTC.

This chain joins TRBV5-1 and TRBJ2-3, with 7 bases identical to TRBD2. V lost 1 base and J lost 1; bases outside the gene matches: 0. The CDR3 has 14 amino acids. Germline V gives CDR1 SGHRS, CDR2 YFSETQ. CDR3 DNA: TGCGCCAGCAGCTTGACTAGCGGCACAGATACGCAGTATTTT. Protein: CASSLTSGTDTQYF.

This clone came up once. The V call is TRBV5-1, the J call TRBJ1-5, with a weak D call TRBD1 (6 bases). The CDR3 runs 14 residues. The germline V gene encodes CDR1 SGHRS and CDR2 YFSETQ. Trimming took off 3 bases at V and 6 bases at J, with 13 bases between the two ends. Here the CDR3 reads CASSSGDVGQPQHF. The CDR3 bases are TGCGCCAGCAGCTCAGGGGATGTAGGTCAGCCCCAGCATTTT.

V usage is TRBV6-8 and J usage is TRBJ2-7, with a tentative D call TRBD2 (6 bases). The germline V gene encodes CDR1 MNHGY and CDR2 SAAAGT. V lost 2 bases, J lost 5 bases, and 28 bases lay in between. The CDR3 runs 19 residues. CDR3 coding DNA: TGTGCCAGCAGTTACCGACTGCAGACTACTAGAGGGAGGATCAACGAGCAGTACTTC. Protein sequence: CASSYRLQTTRGRINEQYF.

V usage is TRBV19 and J usage is TRBJ1-1; D call uncertain. CDR3 length: 15 amino acids. Germline-derived CDR1 and CDR2 are LNHDA and SQIVND (reference sequence). Trimming took 7 bases from V and 2 from J, leaving 17 bases between them. The DNA of the CDR3 is TGTGCCAGTACGGCTTCGACACAAGCTAACACTGAAGCTTTCTTT. Residues: CASTASTQANTEAFF. Drawing the rest from reference TRBV19 and TRBJ1-1, the complete variable domain is DGGITQSPKYLFRKEGQNVTLSCEQNLNHDAMYWYRQDPGQGLRLIYYSQIVNDFQKGDIAEGYSVSREKKESFPLTVTSAQKNPTAFYLCASTASTQANTEAFFGQGTRLTVV.

This clone turned up a few times. This sequence joins TRBV11-3 and TRBJ2-1; D perhaps matches TRBD2 (6 bases). CDR1 and CDR2 (germline): SGHNT, YENEEA. The germline V and J ends were trimmed by 3 bases and 10 bases, with 22 bases remaining between them. The CDR3 spans 16 residues. The CDR3 region is CASSLEGLAWSREQFF. CDR3 in DNA: TGTGCCAGCAGCTTGGAAGGTCTAGCGTGGAGCCGGGAGCAGTTCTTC.